This TCR beta chain was recovered during a study of T cells and Merkel cell carcinoma outcomes. The CDR3 loop spans 13 amino acids. V shed 3 bases and J shed 6 bases, with 10 bases lying between them. In germline, CDR1 is SGDLS, CDR2 YYNGEE. Of note for this clone: Its cognate antigen is unknown.

Clones were read by immunoSEQ multiplex PCR, and TCRdb kept only the in-frame ones, dropping some. The repertoire has 5,000 to 8,000 clones, roughly 91% of them found once; the top ten carry approximately 2.8%. Study-wide results and caveats: Repertoire plus T-cell density reportedly predicted Merkel cell carcinoma outcomes.

The chain uses TRBV9 and TRBJ2-1, with a weak D call TRBD1 (6 bases). Source material: tumor tissue from Merkel cell carcinoma. This sequence was found in a human donor with Merkel cell carcinoma. Here the CDR3 reads CASSARRGNEQFF. CDR3 nucleotides: TGTGCCAGCAGCGCCCGCAGGGGCAATGAGCAGTTCTTC.